A single sample gave rise to the 29 T cell receptor beta chains below, sequenced in a study of T cell clonality in common variable immunodeficiency. These receptors have no known antigen. Study outcomes and limitations: Reportedly, TCR beta sequences from common variable immunodeficiency showed fewer deletions and N-nucleotide insertions.

This table comes from immunoSEQ multiplex PCR, and its TCRdb copy is limited to in-frame clones, with some not included. The sample yields over 30,000 clones, without any singletons. Specimen: peripheral blood mononuclear cells. Every receptor here comes from a human donor with common variable immunodeficiency.

This clone has only a few counts. From the germline J gene comes the end of the CDR3, since the read stops 3 residues before it. The chain carries TRBV6-2 or TRBV6-3 and TRBJ2-7; TRBD1 matches at 9 bases. Germline V gene sequence: CDR1 MNHEY, CDR2 SVGEGT. The V gene end was trimmed by 7 bases and the J gene end by 4 bases; junction bases not matched to a gene: 8. CDR3 length: 14 amino acids. CDR3 sequence: CASTGTGRGYEQYF. CDR3 bases read: TGTGCCAGCACCGGGACAGGGAGGGGTTACGAG.

About this clone itself: The sequence runs out 3 residues before the end of the CDR3; the remainder is reconstructed from the germline J gene. The chain is built from TRBV7-3 and TRBJ2-1, with a tentative D call TRBD1 (6 bases). V lost 5 bases to trimming and J lost 7 bases, with 9 bases between them. CDR1 SGHTA and CDR2 FQGTGA come from the germline V gene. The CDR3 sequence is 12 residues long. The sequenced CDR3 bases are TGTGCCAGCAGCCAGGGGCTAAATGAG. Encoded protein: CASSQGLNE. The whole CDR3 protein reads CASSQGLNEQFF.

This clone was seen a handful of times. The missing CDR3 end, 3 residues past where the read stops, is filled in from the germline J gene. This sequence joins TRBV19 and TRBJ1-5, with D possibly matching TRBD1 (5 bases). CDR1 is LNHDA and CDR2 is SQIVND in the germline V gene (reference sequence). CDR3 length: 15 residues. V was clipped by 4 bases and J by 9 bases, with 19 bases between them. The sequenced part of the CDR3 DNA is TGTGCCAGTAGTACCAGGACACGAGACCTAGGGCCC. Protein: CASSTRTRDLGP. The CDR3, in full, reads CASSTRTRDLGPQHF. The whole variable domain, filled in from reference TRBV19 and TRBJ1-5, reads DGGITQSPKYLFRKEGQNVTLSCEQNLNHDAMYWYRQDPGQGLRLIYYSQIVNDFQKGDIAEGYSVSREKKESFPLTVTSAQKNPTAFYLCASSTRTRDLGPQHFGDGTRLSIL.

This clone was recorded a few times. Read sequence stops 3 residues before the CDR3 end, and the germline J gene provides the missing end. The chain carries TRBV2 and TRBJ2-3; D call uncertain. Germline CDR1 SNHLY, CDR2 FYNNEI. V dropped 6 bases and J dropped 2 bases, with 12 bases sitting between them. There are 14 residues in the CDR3. The part of the CDR3 DNA that was read is TGTGCCAGCAGAGGGCCTCCCACCACAGATACG. The encoded protein is CASRGPPTTDT. From start to end, the CDR3 is CASRGPPTTDTQYF.

This clone was recorded a few times. The CDR3 end is not reached by the read, which stops 3 residues before it; the germline J gene fills it in. The chain has TRBV20-1 and TRBJ2-1; possible D gene TRBD2, 6 bases. Looked up from germline, CDR1 is DFQATT and CDR2 is SNEGSKA (reference sequence). This CDR3 is 12 amino acids long. Trimming pared 6 bases from V and 6 bases from J, leaving 12 bases between. The part of the CDR3 DNA that was read is TGCAGTGCCCCTCCCGGGGGCAATGAG. Amino acid sequence: CSAPPGGNE. The entire CDR3 sequence reads CSAPPGGNEQFF.

This clone has a count of ten or more. CDR3 residues: CASSQGLAGVTGELFF. The DNA read from the CDR3 is TGTGCCAGCAGCCAGGGACTAGCGGGAGTTACCGGGGAG. This chain links TRBV14 with TRBJ2-2; 14 bases align to TRBD2. The read ends 3 residues early relative to the CDR3; the germline J gene fills the gap. V was clipped by 3 bases and J by 5 bases; unmatched bases: 2. The CDR3 has 16 residues. Germline values: CDR1 SGHDN, CDR2 FVKESK.

This clone was observed many times. The read halts 3 residues ahead of the CDR3 end, with the missing end drawn from the germline J gene. The chain is built from TRBV5-1 and TRBJ2-3; D ambiguous. The ends were cut back, 2 bases at V and 5 bases at J, with 6 bases in the middle. The germline gives CDR1 SGHRS, CDR2 YFSETQ. The CDR3 totals 12 residues. The CDR3 DNA, read in part, is TGCGCCAGCAGCTTATCAGTAGATACG. It specifies CASSLSVDT. The entire CDR3 is CASSLSVDTQYF.

This clone turned up a few times. From the germline J gene comes the end of the CDR3, since the read stops 3 residues before it. The chain recombines TRBV7-3 with TRBJ2-7; weak D call: TRBD2 (10 bases). The CDR3 is made up of 18 amino acids. CDR1 and CDR2 from the germline V gene are SGHTA and FQGTGA. The V and J ends lost 1 base and 6 bases respectively, with 25 bases between them. Incomplete CDR3 DNA: TGTGCCAGCAGCTTAAGAGGACAGGGGCAGGTAGCGGGAGGCGAG. It translates to CASSLRGQGQVAGGE. The complete CDR3 protein is CASSLRGQGQVAGGEQYF.

This clone was recorded at least ten times. With the read ending 3 residues before the CDR3 end, the germline J gene is used to fill in that end. V and J are TRBV20-1 and TRBJ2-7; D may be TRBD1 (6 bases). This CDR3 has 17 residues. V lost 0 bases, J lost 1 base, and 19 bases lay in between. CDR1 and CDR2 (germline): DFQATT, SNEGSKA (reference sequence). CDR3 sequence reads: CSARDGLNRESSYEQYF. CDR3 bases read: TGCAGTGCTAGAGATGGGCTTAACAGGGAGTCTTCCTACGAG.

This clone was recorded at least ten times. Coverage ceases 3 residues before the CDR3 finishes, and the germline J gene fills in the end. V usage is TRBV20-1 and J usage is TRBJ2-2, with D possibly being TRBD1 or TRBD2 (5 bases each). This CDR3 has 13 amino acids. Trimming removed 1 base from V and 4 bases from J, with 7 bases in between. The germline V gene has CDR1 DFQATT and CDR2 SNEGSKA (reference sequence). This CDR3 is CSARGGVTGELFF. CDR3 DNA, as far as it was read: TGCAGTGCTAGAGGAGGGGTCACCGGGGAG.

This clone was seen repeatedly, ten times or more. The read comes to an end 3 residues before the CDR3 does, leaving the germline J gene to fill in the end. The chain combines TRBV20-1 with TRBJ2-2; 7 bases are a match to TRBD1. Per germline, CDR1 DFQATT and CDR2 SNEGSKA (reference sequence). The CDR3 is made up of 17 amino acids. Losses at the gene ends were 0 bases for V and 0 bases for J; bases not matched to a gene: 7. Incomplete CDR3 DNA: TGCAGTGCTAGAGATCTGCTTGGGACAGCGAACACCGGGGAG. It codes for CSARDLLGTANTGE. From start to end, the CDR3 is CSARDLLGTANTGELFF.

This clone has just a few counts. The CDR3 is CASRQGTANYGYTF. The CDR3 bases that were read are TGTGCCAGCAGACAGGGGACTGCCAACTATGGC. The V and J genes are TRBV16 and TRBJ1-2, with 7 nucleotides matching TRBD1. The read falls 3 residues short of the CDR3 end, and the missing part is taken from the germline J gene. J gave up 2 bases and V 6 bases, and 6 bases lay outside the gene matches. This CDR3 is 14 amino acids long. Germline CDR1 and CDR2: KGHSY and FQNENV.

This clone appeared many times. The DNA read from the CDR3 is TGTGCCGACGGACAGGGCTACGAG. Translation gives CADGQGYE. The whole CDR3 sequence is CADGQGYEQYF. This chain connects TRBV2 to TRBJ2-7; 8 positions match TRBD1. The read ends 3 residues before the CDR3 terminus; that terminus is restored from the germline J gene. Germline V gene sequence: CDR1 SNHLY, CDR2 FYNNEI. This CDR3 is 11 amino acids long. V trimming: 11 bases; J trimming: 3 bases; junction bases outside the gene matches: 3.

Note on this clone: The missing CDR3 end, 3 residues past where the read stops, is filled in from the germline J gene. The chain joins TRBV18 to TRBJ2-7; D possibly corresponds to TRBD1 (6 bases). This CDR3 is built from 13 residues. Germline V gene sequence: CDR1 KGHSH, CDR2 LQKENI. Trimming cost V 0 bases and J 3 bases, with 6 bases left between them. The CDR3 loop reads CASSPPDSYEQYF. CDR3 bases read: TGTGCCAGCTCACCACCGGACAGCTACGAG.

This clone showed up many times. The read terminates 3 residues before the CDR3 end, so the remaining end is supplied by the germline J gene. The gene calls are TRBV28 and TRBJ1-5, with 10 bases matching TRBD1. The CDR3 is made up of 14 amino acids. Germline assignment: CDR1 MDHEN and CDR2 SYDVKM. J gave up 7 bases and V 6 bases, and 6 bases lay outside the gene matches. The DNA read from the CDR3 is TGTGCCAGCAGAGACAGGGGGCCAGGACAGCCC. This translates into CASRDRGPGQP. The complete CDR3 reads CASRDRGPGQPQHF.

This clone was seen at least ten times. The read ends 3 residues early relative to the CDR3; the germline J gene fills the gap. This chain links TRBV6-1 with TRBJ1-6; the D is unclear. The CDR3 spans 15 residues. V was cut by 4 bases and J by 5 bases, with 12 bases left in between. Per germline, CDR1 MNHNS and CDR2 SASEGT. CDR3 DNA, as far as it was read: TGTGCCAGCAGTGGGCCTGGCCTAGATAATTCACCC. Translated: CASSGPGLDNSP. The entire CDR3 protein reads CASSGPGLDNSPLHF.

To note about this clone: The CDR3 is cut off 3 residues early in the read; its end comes from the germline J gene. The chain uses TRBV7-8 and TRBJ2-3; D is undetermined. Germline-derived CDR1 and CDR2 are SGHVS and FQNEAQ. The CDR3 has 12 residues. Deletions cut 0 bases from V and 5 bases from J, with 3 bases between. CDR3 bases read: TGTGCCAGCAGCTTAGCCAAAGATACG. Translation gives CASSLAKDT. Given in full, the CDR3 is CASSLAKDTQYF.

For this clone: The CDR3 goes on 3 residues after the read ends, and that part is filled in from the germline J gene. V is TRBV29-1 and J is TRBJ2-7; tentative D call: TRBD1 (7 bases). From germline, CDR1 is SQVTM and CDR2 ANQGSEA. This CDR3 comprises 14 residues. Trimming pared 7 bases from V and 3 bases from J, leaving 19 bases between. Here the CDR3 reads CSAGDQGVLYEQYF. The DNA read from the CDR3 is TGCAGCGCGGGGGACCAGGGGGTTCTCTACGAG.

A note on this clone: A far bigger clonotype differs at one base, so this is likely a read error. The read terminates 3 residues before the CDR3 end, so the remaining end is supplied by the germline J gene. The rearrangement joins TRBV11-3 to TRBJ2-3; TRBD2 is a possible D gene (5 bases). The CDR3 totals 13 residues. CDR1 is SGHNT, CDR2 YENEEA, per germline. V lost 5 bases and J 6 bases, leaving 12 bases between the germline ends. This chain's CDR3 is CASSVSGYDTQYF. CDR3 DNA (partial): TGTGCCAGCAGCGTAAGCGGTTATGATACG.

With respect to this clone: The read comes to an end 3 residues before the CDR3 does, leaving the germline J gene to fill in the end. The chain uses TRBV18 and TRBJ2-7, with D tentatively TRBD1 (6 bases). There are 16 residues in the CDR3. Per germline, CDR1 KGHSH and CDR2 LQKENI. V was clipped by 3 bases and J by 1 base, with 16 bases between them. CDR3 DNA, as far as it was read: TGTGCCAGCTCACCGAGGGTAGGGCAGGGGTCCTACGAG. It yields the protein CASSPRVGQGSYE. The full CDR3 reads CASSPRVGQGSYEQYF.

This clone was seen a handful of times. The read ends 3 residues early relative to the CDR3; the germline J gene fills the gap. The chain is built from TRBV7-2 and TRBJ2-5, with TRBD2 matching over 7 bases. CDR3 size: 14 residues. Germline lookup yields CDR1 SGHTA and CDR2 FQGNSA. J was trimmed by 5 bases and V by 5 bases; bases with no gene match: 8. CDR3 region: CASSRAAGFETQYF. Incomplete CDR3 DNA: TGTGCCAGCAGCCGAGCAGCGGGATTTGAGACC. The full variable domain, with the rest looked up from reference TRBV7-2 and TRBJ2-5, is GAGVSQSPSNKVTEKGKDVELRCDPISGHTALYWYRQSLGQGLEFLIYFQGNSAPDKSGLPSDRFSAERTGGSVSTLTIQRTQQEDSAVYLCASSRAAGFETQYFGPGTRLLVL.

This clone was seen more than once but under ten times. The CDR3 is CSARGVQETQYF. CDR3 DNA (partial): TGCAGTGCCCGGGGAGTCCAAGAGACC. The V call is TRBV20-1, the J call TRBJ2-5; possibly TRBD2 for D (5 bases). Read coverage stops 3 residues before the CDR3 terminus; the germline J gene supplies the remainder. V lost 6 bases, J lost 1 base, and 9 bases lay in between. The CDR3 loop spans 12 amino acids. Germline-derived CDR1 and CDR2 are DFQATT and SNEGSKA (reference sequence).

Ten or more counts support this clone. The read stops 3 residues short of the end of the CDR3; the missing end is completed from the germline J gene. V is TRBV13 and J is TRBJ2-3; D possibly corresponds to TRBD1 (5 bases). CDR1 PRHDT and CDR2 FYEKMQ come from the germline V gene (reference sequence). The V end was cut by 1 base, the J end by 3 bases, with 11 bases between. The CDR3 has 15 amino acids. CDR3 bases read: TGTGCCAGCAGCTTAGTGGCAGGGTCTACAGATACG. It yields the protein CASSLVAGSTDT. The whole CDR3 is CASSLVAGSTDTQYF.

Ten or more counts support this clone. Sequencing ends 3 residues short of the CDR3 end; the germline J gene provides the rest. The V call is TRBV6-2 or TRBV6-3, the J call TRBJ2-2, with 7 bases matching TRBD1. The CDR3 runs 15 residues. Germline CDR1 is MNHEY and CDR2 is SVGEGT. With 6 bases clipped from V and 3 bases from J, the junction kept 7 bases outside the gene matches. Partial CDR3 DNA: TGTGCCAGCAGCTGGGACAGCCCCGACACCGGGGAG. Residues: CASSWDSPDTGE. The whole CDR3 sequence is CASSWDSPDTGELFF.

This clone was recorded at least ten times. CDR3 bases read: TGTGCCTGGAACGATAGGGGTAGCACAGATACG. Amino acid sequence: CAWNDRGSTDT. The entire CDR3 protein is CAWNDRGSTDTQYF. The chain joins TRBV30 to TRBJ2-3; perhaps TRBD1 as D (5 bases). The CDR3 is cut off 3 residues early in the read; its end comes from the germline J gene. Looked up from germline, CDR1 is GTSNPN and CDR2 is SVGIG (reference sequence). With 4 bases removed from V and 0 bases from J, the gap between germline ends came to 11 bases. This CDR3 is built from 14 residues.

In this sample, this clone turned up many times. The missing CDR3 end, 3 residues past where the read stops, is filled in from the germline J gene. The chain carries TRBV20-1 and TRBJ1-6; no clear D. This CDR3 is 15 amino acids long. Trimming cost V 0 bases and J 9 bases, with 15 bases left between them. From germline, CDR1 is DFQATT and CDR2 SNEGSKA (reference sequence). The CDR3 sequence is CSARETPTGGSPLHF. The CDR3 bases that were read are TGCAGTGCTAGAGAAACCCCTACCGGTGGTTCACCC.

The table lists this clone with a few counts. The read gets to within 3 residues of the CDR3 end, and the germline J gene fills in the rest. This chain connects TRBV6-2 or TRBV6-3 to TRBJ2-2; no reliable D call. The CDR3 has 13 amino acids. Between the trimmed V and J ends, which lost 6 bases and 3 bases, there was a span of 8 bases. Germline V gene lookup returns CDR1 MNHEY and CDR2 SVGEGT. The CDR3 DNA, read in part, is TGTGCCAGCAGGCTAATTCACACCGGGGAG. Its translation is CASRLIHTGE. The CDR3 in full is CASRLIHTGELFF.

This clone was seen ten or more times. The read stops 3 residues short of the end of the CDR3; the missing end is completed from the germline J gene. The J gene is TRBJ1-1, the V gene TRBV4-1; weak D call: TRBD1 (5 bases). Germline CDR1 and CDR2: MGHRA and YSYEKL. The CDR3 runs to 14 residues. V was trimmed by 1 base and J by 4 bases, leaving 10 bases between them. The CDR3 spells CASSQGRRGTEAFF. The CDR3 bases that were read are TGCGCCAGCAGCCAAGGCAGGAGGGGCACTGAA.

This clone was seen at least ten times. The read halts 3 residues ahead of the CDR3 end, with the missing end drawn from the germline J gene. This chain connects TRBV9 to TRBJ2-6; maybe TRBD1 (5 bases). Germline loops: CDR1 SGDLS, CDR2 YYNGEE. Between the trimmed V and J ends, which lost 7 bases and 1 base, there was a span of 9 bases. The CDR3 extends over 14 amino acids. The CDR3 protein is CASGASSGANVLTF. The sequenced part of the CDR3 DNA is TGTGCCAGCGGGGCGAGTTCTGGGGCCAACGTC.